These T cell receptor beta chains were read from a single sample in a study of response to subunit inactivated influenza vaccine. MiXCR, applied by TCRdb to the RT-PCR reads, yields one record per CDR3 protein. Among 150,000 or so distinct CDR3 sequences listed, 11% were seen once. The sequencing here drew on non-naive T cells sorted from PBMCs, taken 45 days after vaccination. The receptors were sampled from a middle-aged man who received an inactivated influenza vaccine. The CDR3 runs from the conserved cysteine through the conserved F or W. The D gene is left open where the match is weak. Size is omitted from some rows. Given values are once, few, many or a class for expanded clones.

TGTGCCACCAGCAGAGACCGCCGGGGGGGTAGAGGAGACACAGATACGCAGTATTTT CATSRDRRGGRGDTDTQYF TRBV15 TRBD2 NA TRBJ2-3
TGTGCCAGCAGCTTCGGACAGGGAGGCGAGCAGTACTTC CASSFGQGGEQYF TRBV11-2 TRBD1 NA TRBJ2-7
TGTGCCAGCAGTTCTACGTGGTTTGAAGACCTAGGCAAAAACATTCAGTACTTC CASSSTWFEDLGKNIQYF TRBV6-2/TRBV6-3 NA few TRBJ2-4
TGTGCCAGCAGTTACTCCCCGTCCACCGGGGAGCTGTTTTTT CASSYSPSTGELFF TRBV6-5 NA NA TRBJ2-2
TGTGCCAGCATAAAGGCGGGAGGGCCGTACAATGAGCAGTTCTTC CASIKAGGPYNEQFF TRBV6-1 TRBD2 few TRBJ2-1
TGTGCCAGCAGTTCCCCTTTGGGGCCCGGCTACACCTTC CASSSPLGPGYTF TRBV28 NA once TRBJ1-2
TGCGCCAGCAGCTTGGGTCCGGCGAACACTGAAGCTTTCTTT CASSLGPANTEAFF TRBV5-1 NA many TRBJ1-1
TGCGCCAGCAGGCAGCGGGGGGATAGCACAGATACGCAGTATTTT CASRQRGDSTDTQYF TRBV5-1 TRBD2 few TRBJ2-3
TGTGCCAGCAGCCACGGCCGGGGAAATGAAGCTTTCTTT CASSHGRGNEAFF TRBV4-2 NA many TRBJ1-1
TGTGCCAGCAGCTTAGCAGGTGGAGTAGCGTCCCGGTACAATGAGCAGTTCTTC CASSLAGGVASRYNEQFF TRBV7-8 NA NA TRBJ2-1
TGTGCCAGCAGCAAAGATAAGCGGGGGGGCACCGGGGAGCTGTTTTTT CASSKDKRGGTGELFF TRBV21-1 NA many TRBJ2-2
TGTGCCAGCAGTTTATTGGCCGGGAGCCACGAGCAGTACTTC CASSLLAGSHEQYF TRBV27 NA many TRBJ2-7
TGTGCCACCAGCACGGCGGTGCCGCCCCAGTACTTC CATSTAVPPQYF TRBV15 NA NA TRBJ2-5